This is a list of T cell receptor beta chains from one sample in a study of T cells in Graves' hyperthyroidism and ophthalmopathy. A single record per CDR3 protein comes from TCRdb applying MiXCR to the multiplex PCR reads. Here the sample spans under 300,000 distinct CDR3 sequences, about 14% being singletons. The sequenced sample consisted of blood. These receptors all come from a woman between 40 and 55 years old with Graves' hyperthyroidism that later progressed to Graves' ophthalmopathy. CDR3s include the opening cysteine and the closing phenylalanine or tryptophan. D genes are given only for firm matches. Size values are once, few and many counts, or a class for expanded clones, and some rows have none.

D: .
J: TRBJ2-3
V: TRBV28
size: .
CDR3: CASSTPTALTDTQYF
DNA: TGTGCCAGCAGCACTCCGACAGCGCTCACAGATACGCAGTATTTT

D: TRBD2
J: TRBJ2-7
V: TRBV4-1
size: few
CDR3: CASSQVVAGAYEQYF
DNA: TGCGCCAGCAGCCAAGTGGTAGCGGGAGCCTACGAGCAGTACTTC

D: TRBD2
J: TRBJ2-1
V: TRBV6-4
size: many
CDR3: CASSSTGLAGLYNEQFF
DNA: TGTGCCAGCAGTTCTACGGGACTAGCGGGACTCTACAATGAGCAGTTCTTC

D: TRBD2
J: TRBJ2-1
V: TRBV10-2
size: many
CDR3: CASSGASGRTNEQFF
DNA: TGCGCCAGCAGCGGAGCTAGCGGGAGGACCAATGAGCAGTTCTTC

D: TRBD2
J: TRBJ2-1
V: TRBV3-1
size: .
CDR3: CAGSPLAGVNNEQFF
DNA: TGTGCCGGCAGCCCTCTAGCGGGAGTAAACAATGAGCAGTTCTTC

D: .
J: TRBJ1-5
V: TRBV6-2/TRBV6-3
size: many
CDR3: CASRPQEYSNQPQHF
DNA: TGTGCCAGCAGACCCCAGGAATATAGCAATCAGCCCCAGCATTTT

D: TRBD1
J: TRBJ1-2
V: TRBV2
size: .
CDR3: CASSMDRAYNYGYTF
DNA: TGTGCCAGCAGTATGGACAGGGCGTATAACTATGGCTACACCTTC

D: .
J: TRBJ2-1
V: TRBV11-2
size: many
CDR3: CASSLDWVKGNEQFF
DNA: TGTGCCAGCAGCTTAGATTGGGTTAAGGGCAATGAGCAGTTCTTC

D: .
J: TRBJ1-1
V: TRBV28
size: many
CDR3: CASSPAWNTEAFF
DNA: TGTGCCAGCAGTCCCGCCTGGAACACTGAAGCTTTCTTT

D: .
J: TRBJ2-5
V: TRBV28
size: many
CDR3: CASSLSLTGLGRRPQETQYF
DNA: TGTGCCAGCAGTTTAAGCCTCACTGGACTGGGCAGGCGGCCGCAAGAGACCCAGTACTTC

D: TRBD1
J: TRBJ1-1
V: TRBV11-2
size: many
CDR3: CASSLGQGGEAFF
DNA: TGTGCCAGCAGCTTAGGACAGGGCGGTGAAGCTTTCTTT

D: TRBD2
J: TRBJ2-5
V: TRBV5-1
size: few
CDR3: CASSLAGGSETQYF
DNA: TGCGCCAGCAGCTTGGCCGGGGGGTCGGAGACCCAGTACTTC

D: .
J: TRBJ2-7
V: TRBV2
size: many
CDR3: CASRAGPNYEQYF
DNA: TGTGCCAGCAGGGCGGGACCAAACTACGAGCAGTACTTC

D: .
J: TRBJ1-5
V: TRBV12-3/TRBV12-4
size: many
CDR3: CASSFGISNQPQHF
DNA: TGTGCCAGCAGTTTTGGAATTAGCAATCAGCCCCAGCATTTT

D: TRBD2
J: TRBJ2-1
V: TRBV9
size: many
CDR3: CASSPPLAGEQFF
DNA: TGTGCCAGCAGCCCCCCTCTAGCGGGTGAGCAGTTCTTC

D: .
J: TRBJ1-2
V: TRBV12-3/TRBV12-4
size: .
CDR3: CASSGQGNYGYTF
DNA: TGTGCCAGCAGTGGGCAGGGGAACTATGGCTACACCTTC

D: .
J: TRBJ1-5
V: TRBV19
size: .
CDR3: CASSMGGSNQPQHF
DNA: TGTGCCAGTAGTATGGGGGGAAGTAATCAGCCCCAGCATTTT

D: .
J: TRBJ1-2
V: TRBV5-1
size: many
CDR3: CASSLDPGAPGYTF
DNA: TGCGCCAGCAGCTTGGATCCGGGGGCGCCTGGCTACACCTTC

D: .
J: TRBJ1-6
V: TRBV12-3/TRBV12-4
size: many
CDR3: CASSLRQRNSPLHF
DNA: TGTGCCAGCAGTTTACGACAGAGGAATTCACCCCTCCACTTT

D: .
J: TRBJ1-6
V: TRBV2
size: many
CDR3: CASSDLSPSVSPLHF
DNA: TGTGCCAGCAGTGACCTCTCCCCTTCGGTTTCACCCCTCCACTTT

D: .
J: TRBJ2-5
V: TRBV2
size: .
CDR3: CASSTLSPPTLQTQYF
DNA: TGTGCCAGCAGTACGCTCTCACCCCCTACCCTGCAGACCCAGTACTTC

D: .
J: TRBJ1-2
V: TRBV27
size: many
CDR3: CASSLNTGSNYGYTF
DNA: TGTGCCAGCAGTTTAAACACAGGATCGAACTATGGCTACACCTTC

D: .
J: TRBJ2-5
V: TRBV28
size: many
CDR3: CASSDSGPSQETQYF
DNA: TGTGCCAGCAGTGACTCGGGGCCCTCTCAAGAGACCCAGTACTTC

D: TRBD2
J: TRBJ2-2
V: TRBV5-5
size: .
CDR3: CASSYGPGTRTGELFF
DNA: TGTGCCAGCAGCTATGGCCCCGGGACTAGAACCGGGGAGCTGTTTTTT

D: .
J: TRBJ2-7
V: TRBV2
size: many
CDR3: CASSEGLGSYEQYF
DNA: TGTGCCAGCAGTGAAGGGCTCGGCTCCTACGAGCAGTACTTC

D: TRBD2
J: TRBJ2-1
V: TRBV9
size: many
CDR3: CASSTGLDNIYNEQFF
DNA: TGTGCCAGCAGCACGGGACTAGACAACATTTACAATGAGCAGTTCTTC

D: TRBD1
J: TRBJ1-2
V: TRBV28
size: .
CDR3: CASSLQWPAKTGGDYGYTF
DNA: TGTGCCAGCAGTTTACAATGGCCCGCGAAGACAGGGGGCGACTATGGCTACACCTTC

D: .
J: TRBJ2-3
V: TRBV5-1
size: many
CDR3: CASSLVGATSADTQYF
DNA: TGCGCCAGCAGCTTGGTGGGGGCCACTAGCGCAGATACGCAGTATTTT

D: .
J: TRBJ2-1
V: TRBV15
size: many
CDR3: CATSLERGSSYNEQFF
DNA: TGTGCCACCAGCCTCGAGCGTGGGAGCTCCTACAATGAGCAGTTCTTC

D: TRBD2
J: TRBJ2-3
V: TRBV3-1
size: many
CDR3: CASSLRASGRADTQYF
DNA: TGTGCCAGCAGCCTACGGGCTAGCGGTAGAGCAGATACGCAGTATTTT

D: .
J: TRBJ1-4
V: TRBV30
size: many
CDR3: CTGRGATNEKLFF
DNA: TGTACCGGGCGTGGAGCAACTAATGAAAAACTGTTTTTT

D: .
J: TRBJ2-7
V: TRBV7-9
size: many
CDR3: CASSLVTLDSNPYEQYF
DNA: TGTGCCAGCAGCTTAGTAACGCTCGACAGTAACCCCTACGAGCAGTACTTC